Shown below are 6 T cell receptor beta chains from a single sample sequenced in a study of type 1 and type 2 diabetes patients. Genomic DNA was the PCR template. Amplification of the beta chain CDR3 used 30 forward and 13 reverse multiplex primers. TCRdb re-analysed the multiplex PCR reads in MiXCR, keeping a single row per CDR3 protein. The data hold 250,000 or so distinct CDR3 sequences, with roughly 44% observed a single time. Sequenced: peripheral blood mononuclear cells (PBMCs). Receptors were obtained from a man younger than 30 with type 2 diabetes.

The chain joins TRBV2 to TRBJ1-3; D unresolved. Germline V lookup: CDR1 SNHLY, CDR2 FYNNEI. The V and J ends lost 11 bases and 3 bases respectively, with 11 bases between them. This CDR3 is built from 12 residues. The CDR3: CAGGVFGNTIYF. In DNA, the CDR3 is TGTGCCGGCGGGGTGTTTGGAAACACCATATATTTT. Looking up the rest from reference TRBV2 and TRBJ1-3 gives the full variable domain: EPEVTQTPSHQVTQMGQEVILRCVPISNHLYFYWYRQILGQKVEFLVSFYNNEISEKSEIFDDQFSVERPDGSNFTLKIRSTKLEDSAMYFCAGGVFGNTIYFGEGSWLTVV.

The chain recombines TRBV2 with TRBJ1-3; D not resolved. The V and J ends lost 6 bases and 4 bases respectively, with 13 bases between them. This CDR3 spans 14 amino acids. In germline, CDR1 is SNHLY, CDR2 FYNNEI. CDR3 sequence reads: CASRRLGDGNTIYF. The CDR3 region has the DNA TGTGCCAGCAGACGCTTGGGCGACGGAAACACCATATATTTT.

In its sample, this clonotype was seen many times. The chain couples TRBV7-3 to TRBJ1-1; D not certain. The CDR3 consists of 13 residues. Germline CDR1 reads SGHTA; CDR2 reads FQGTGA. The V and J ends lost 1 base and 0 bases respectively, with 3 bases between them. CDR3: CASSLSLNTEAFF. CDR3 DNA sequence: TGTGCCAGCAGCTTAAGTCTGAACACTGAAGCTTTCTTT.

The chain couples TRBV25-1 to TRBJ2-5, with TRBD1 identical over 7 bases. CDR3 size: 14 residues. Germline CDR1 reads MGHDK; CDR2 reads SYGVNS. The trim removed 4 bases at V and 4 bases at J, leaving 6 bases unmatched. This CDR3 is CASSGDRVAETQYF. CDR3 bases: TGTGCCAGCAGTGGCGACAGGGTGGCAGAGACCCAGTACTTC. The full variable domain, rest sourced from reference TRBV25-1 and TRBJ2-5, is EADIYQTPRYLVIGTGKKITLECSQTMGHDKMYWYQQDPGMELHLIHYSYGVNSTEKGDLSSESTVSRIRTEHFPLTLESARPSHTSQYLCASSGDRVAETQYFGPGTRLLVL.

This rearrangement joins TRBV19 to TRBJ2-3; no clear D. Germline CDR1 and CDR2: LNHDA and SQIVND (reference sequence). The V end lost 6 bases, the J end lost 5 bases, and 12 bases lay between the germline ends. The CDR3 has 13 residues. As DNA, the CDR3 is TGTGCCAGTAGCCCTACACCGGGAGATACGCAGTATTTT. This encodes CASSPTPGDTQYF.

The J gene is TRBJ1-5, the V gene TRBV18; no definite D call. The CDR3 length is 14 residues. The germline V gene has CDR1 KGHSH and CDR2 LQKENI. Trimming pared 4 bases from V and 7 bases from J, leaving 14 bases between. CDR3 residues: CASSQGLGEQPQHF. CDR3 bases: TGTGCCAGCTCACAAGGATTGGGTGAGCAGCCCCAGCATTTT.